This is a list of T cell receptor beta chains from one sample in a study of shared clonotypes between healthy human individuals. Measured with immunoSEQ multiplex PCR; TCRdb has only the in-frame clones, and not every one. The table records about 2.3 million clones, less than 95% of them present only once. Sample: naive CD4+ T cells from PBMCs. Every receptor here comes from a young man in good health. Some clones in this sample may be carry-over from other donors' samples. Each CDR3 is given with its conserved first and last residue. A D gene is named only where the DNA matches it firmly. The listing skips clone size in some rows; elsewhere it reads once, few, many or a size class.

len,j_gene,abundance,v_gene,d_gene,CDR3aa,CDR3nt
16,TRBJ2-3,.,TRBV12-5,TRBD2,CASGPGVAGDIDTQYF,TGTGCTAGTGGCCCCGGGGTAGCGGGAGACATAGATACGCAGTATTTT
15,TRBJ2-6,.,TRBV19,.,CASSRSWSGANVLTF,TGTGCCAGTTCCCGAAGTTGGTCTGGGGCCAACGTCCTGACTTTC
13,TRBJ2-2,few,TRBV5-4,.,CASSLGGTGELFF,TGTGCCAGCAGCTTAGGCGGAACCGGGGAGCTGTTTTTT
15,TRBJ2-7,once,TRBV6-5,.,CASSPQGARSYEQYF,TGTGCCAGCAGTCCCCAAGGAGCCCGTTCCTACGAGCAGTACTTC
15,TRBJ1-1,few,TRBV11-2,TRBD1,CASSLLAGGKTEAFF,TGTGCCAGCAGCCTTTTAGCAGGGGGTAAGACTGAAGCTTTCTTT
16,TRBJ2-1,.,TRBV5-8,TRBD2,CASSSRGTSGYNEQFF,TGTGCCAGCAGCTCGAGAGGGACTAGCGGATACAATGAGCAGTTCTTC
15,TRBJ1-2,.,TRBV7-8,.,CASSLGEGGNYGYTF,TGTGCCAGCAGCTTAGGCGAAGGAGGCAACTATGGCTACACCTTC
14,TRBJ1-1,.,TRBV30,.,CAWSPGTANTEAFF,TGTGCCTGGAGCCCAGGGACGGCGAACACTGAAGCTTTCTTT
14,TRBJ1-4,.,TRBV2,.,CASSEWGMGEKLFF,TGTGCCAGCAGTGAATGGGGAATGGGAGAAAAACTGTTTTTT
16,TRBJ1-3,.,TRBV15,TRBD1,CATSRDRGTGARTIYF,TGTGCCACCAGCAGAGATCGTGGGACAGGGGCACGGACCATATATTTT
14,TRBJ1-2,.,TRBV5-1,TRBD1,CASSVDRANYGYTF,TGCGCCAGCAGCGTGGACAGGGCGAACTATGGCTACACCTTC
16,TRBJ2-7,.,TRBV28,TRBD2,CASSPPGLAGFYEQYF,TGTGCCAGCAGTCCCCCGGGACTAGCGGGATTCTACGAGCAGTACTTC
14,TRBJ2-7,.,TRBV7-9,.,CASSVGTHPYEQYF,TGTGCCAGCAGTGTCGGGACACATCCCTACGAGCAGTACTTC
14,TRBJ2-5,.,TRBV7-3,.,CASSLMGPQETQYF,TGTGCCAGCAGCCTCATGGGACCTCAAGAGACCCAGTACTTC
14,TRBJ2-3,once,TRBV2,.,CASSDHSPTDTQYF,TGTGCCAGCAGTGACCACAGCCCCACAGATACGCAGTATTTT
14,TRBJ1-1,.,TRBV5-1,.,CASRSSVSNTEAFF,TGCGCCAGCAGATCCAGCGTTTCGAACACTGAAGCTTTCTTT
15,TRBJ2-1,.,TRBV9,TRBD2,CASSVTSGSWGEQFF,TGTGCCAGCAGCGTTACTAGCGGGAGCTGGGGTGAGCAGTTCTTC
11,TRBJ1-4,few,TRBV6-1,.,CAGGFNEKLFF,TGTGCCGGTGGCTTTAATGAAAAACTGTTTTTT
16,TRBJ1-5,.,TRBV27,.,CASSLLTPRGNQPQHF,TGTGCCAGCAGTTTATTGACACCCCGGGGCAATCAGCCCCAGCATTTT
16,TRBJ2-1,.,TRBV7-9,.,CASSLGERGSYNEQFF,TGTGCCAGCAGCTTAGGTGAAAGGGGCTCCTACAATGAGCAGTTCTTC
15,TRBJ2-1,.,TRBV2,TRBD2,CASSFGLAGYNEQFF,TGTGCCAGCAGTTTCGGACTAGCGGGGTACAATGAGCAGTTCTTC
15,TRBJ2-3,.,TRBV6-6,TRBD2,CASSSTTSEPDTQYF,TGTGCCAGCAGTTCGACTACTAGCGAACCCGATACGCAGTATTTT
15,TRBJ2-7,.,TRBV28,.,CASNIRGGVGYEQYF,TGTGCCAGCAATATAAGGGGGGGCGTGGGGTACGAGCAGTACTTC
15,TRBJ2-3,.,TRBV4-2,TRBD1,CASSQVGQSTDTQYF,TGTGCCAGCAGCCAAGTGGGACAGAGCACAGATACGCAGTATTTT
16,TRBJ2-7,.,TRBV28,.,CASSSISRVGSYEQYF,TGTGCCAGCAGTTCAATTAGTAGGGTAGGCAGCTACGAGCAGTACTTC
21,TRBJ1-5,.,TRBV23-1,TRBD1,CASARYQTSGGGYCAKQPQHF,TGCGCCAGCGCACGATATCAGACAAGTGGAGGGGGCTACTGTGCAAAGCAGCCCCAGCATTTT
13,TRBJ2-7,once,TRBV5-1,.,CASSRGPEAEQYF,TGCGCCAGCAGCCGGGGGCCGGAGGCCGAGCAGTACTTC
11,TRBJ2-1,.,TRBV7-2,.,CASSSAAVRFF,TGTGCCAGCAGCTCAGCTGCGGTAAGGTTCTTC
18,TRBJ2-7,once,TRBV25-1,.,CASSGQGLGTAYPSEQYF,TGTGCCAGCAGTGGACAGGGACTGGGCACGGCCTATCCCTCCGAGCAGTACTTC
14,TRBJ2-5,once,TRBV15,.,CATSRGRGQETQYF,TGTGCCACCAGCAGAGGTCGGGGACAAGAGACCCAGTACTTC
15,TRBJ2-1,.,TRBV9,.,CASSVIQGAYNEQFF,TGTGCCAGCAGCGTGATACAAGGGGCCTACAATGAGCAGTTCTTC
15,TRBJ2-7,.,TRBV23-1,.,CASSHTPWIHYEQYF,TGCGCCAGCAGTCATACCCCCTGGATCCACTACGAGCAGTACTTC
15,TRBJ2-7,.,TRBV27,TRBD1,CASSPLQGLIYEQYF,TGTGCCAGCAGCCCTTTACAGGGGTTGATCTACGAGCAGTACTTC
15,TRBJ1-2,few,TRBV27,.,CASSSLYGLNYGYTF,TGTGCCAGCAGTTCGCTATATGGCCTGAACTATGGCTACACCTTC
14,TRBJ2-7,once,TRBV5-6,.,CASSLGGAVLEQYF,TGTGCCAGCAGCTTGGGAGGGGCAGTTCTCGAGCAGTACTTC
12,TRBJ1-3,few,TRBV28,.,CASGRRGNTIYF,TGTGCCAGCGGAAGACGGGGAAACACCATATATTTT
14,TRBJ2-2,.,TRBV28,.,CASSSPGRDGELFF,TGTGCCAGCAGTTCCCCGGGTCGAGACGGGGAGCTGTTTTTT
15,TRBJ2-7,.,TRBV28,TRBD1,CASSQGDRGWYEQYF,TGTGCCAGCAGCCAGGGGGACAGGGGGTGGTACGAGCAGTACTTC
13,TRBJ2-5,.,TRBV9,.,CASSVLPGETQYF,TGTGCCAGCAGCGTACTCCCTGGGGAGACCCAGTACTTC
14,TRBJ2-4,few,TRBV6-6,TRBD1,CASSYTGTENIQYF,TGTGCCAGCAGTTACACCGGGACAGAAAACATTCAGTACTTC
13,TRBJ2-5,.,TRBV7-3,TRBD1,CASSSGGWETQYF,TGTGCCAGCAGCTCAGGGGGCTGGGAGACCCAGTACTTC
14,TRBJ1-5,.,TRBV18,.,CASSPGPFGQPQHF,TGTGCCAGCTCTCCGGGACCGTTCGGTCAGCCCCAGCATTTT
12,TRBJ2-7,.,TRBV14,.,CASSHEPWKQYF,TGTGCCAGCAGCCATGAGCCCTGGAAGCAGTACTTC
15,TRBJ2-3,.,TRBV7-9,TRBD2,CASTPGGGAPDTQYF,TGTGCCAGCACCCCGGGGGGGGGAGCACCAGATACGCAGTATTTT
19,TRBJ2-6,.,TRBV5-1,.,CASSPGPPSNGPGANVLTF,TGCGCCAGCAGCCCCGGACCACCCTCAAACGGCCCTGGGGCCAACGTCCTGACTTTC
14,TRBJ1-1,.,TRBV7-2,.,CASSKGLWGAGAFF,TGTGCCAGCAGCAAAGGGTTGTGGGGGGCTGGAGCTTTCTTT
15,TRBJ1-4,few,TRBV7-9,TRBD1,CASSPGQGTNEKLFF,TGTGCCAGCAGCCCTGGACAGGGGACTAATGAAAAACTGTTTTTT
14,TRBJ1-1,.,TRBV5-4,.,CASSSDNLNTEAFF,TGTGCCAGCAGCTCGGACAATTTGAACACTGAAGCTTTCTTT
15,TRBJ1-2,.,TRBV6-5,.,CASSRGKRTNYGYTF,TGTGCCAGCAGTAGGGGAAAACGGACTAACTATGGCTACACCTTC
15,TRBJ1-2,.,TRBV30,.,CAWSAGSYPNYGYTF,TGTGCCTGGAGCGCCGGGTCCTACCCCAACTATGGCTACACCTTC
14,TRBJ2-5,.,TRBV5-1,.,CASSLGQIQETQYF,TGCGCCAGCAGCTTGGGACAGATTCAAGAGACCCAGTACTTC